The following is a T cell receptor (beta chain) sequence with its context. Its target is unknown. Germline CDR1 LNHDA, CDR2 SQIVND (reference sequence). With V trimmed by 9 bases and J by 5 bases, 11 bases remained unmatched. The CDR3 loop spans 14 amino acids. The donors were members of the approximately 110-subject validation cohort (separate from the approximately 670-subject first cohort). TCRdb's copy holds only in-frame clones and misses some; the assay was immunoSEQ multiplex PCR. The sample yields about 110,000 clones, about nine tenths seen once. This sample is part of a study of cytomegalovirus exposure and HLA in healthy donors. Overall study results and limits: The classifier reportedly diagnosed cytomegalovirus status with high specificity and sensitivity.

The sequenced sample consisted of PBMCs. The sequence came from a woman aged 18-29 years in good health and CMV-seronegative. The V call is TRBV19, the J call TRBJ2-7; 9 positions match TRBD1. CDR3 region: CASLSGTGSHEQYF. In nucleotides, the CDR3 is TGTGCCAGCCTTTCCGGGACAGGGTCTCACGAGCAGTACTTC.